These 21 T cell receptor beta chains share one sample of origin, sequenced in a study of blood T cell repertoires in COVID-19. Clones were read by immunoSEQ multiplex PCR, and TCRdb kept only the in-frame ones, dropping some. Altogether about 210,000 clones are present, around 82% being singletons, with the ten largest covering 8% to 10%. Sequenced: peripheral blood. Source of these receptors: a woman aged 50 to 65 with acute or convalescent COVID-19.

The chain joins TRBV5-6 to TRBJ2-5; no clear D gene. Trimming pared 1 base from V and 3 bases from J, leaving 13 bases between. Germline V CDR1 and CDR2: SGHDT, YYEEEE. The CDR3 sequence is 15 residues long. The CDR3 DNA is TGTGCCAGCAGCTTGTTTTCCGGCGGAAAAGAGACCCAGTACTTC. Protein product: CASSLFSGGKETQYF.

The gene calls are TRBV9 and TRBJ1-2, with 7 bases that match TRBD1. J was trimmed by 6 bases and V by 3 bases; bases with no gene match: 11. Germline V gives CDR1 SGDLS, CDR2 YYNGEE. The CDR3 loop spans 15 amino acids. This CDR3 reads CASSEGTVEGHGYTF. CDR3 bases: TGTGCCAGCAGCGAGGGGACAGTAGAAGGACATGGCTACACCTTC.

The chain recombines TRBV29-1 with TRBJ1-4; D is perhaps TRBD1 (6 bases). The CDR3 totals 19 residues. CDR1 and CDR2 from the germline V gene are SQVTM and ANQGSEA. Trimming took off 3 bases at V and 8 bases at J, with 31 bases between the two ends. This CDR3 reads CSVDLVGGSGTMTWEKLFF. DNA of the CDR3: TGCAGCGTTGATCTAGTAGGGGGATCGGGGACGATGACCTGGGAAAAACTGTTTTTT.

The J gene is TRBJ2-2, the V gene TRBV20-1; 16 bases fit TRBD2. V trimming: 3 bases; J trimming: 5 bases; junction bases outside the gene matches: 12. CDR3 length equals 19 residues. Germline V lookup: CDR1 DFQATT, CDR2 SNEGSKA (reference sequence). CDR3 sequence: CSASAFGTSGRADTGELFF. The CDR3 DNA is TGCAGTGCTAGTGCGTTCGGGACTAGCGGGAGGGCCGATACCGGGGAGCTGTTTTTT.

This clone was counted between two and nine times. The gene calls are TRBV10-3 and TRBJ2-7; no definite D call. The length of the CDR3 is 12 residues. Deletions cut 11 bases from V and 4 bases from J, with 15 bases between. The germline CDR1 and CDR2 sequences are ENHRY and SYGVKD. CDR3 sequence reads: CAPCECRYEQYF. The DNA of the CDR3 is TGTGCCCCCTGCGAGTGTCGGTACGAGCAGTACTTC.

This rearrangement joins TRBV6-5 to TRBJ2-7, with D possibly TRBD1 on 6 matching bases. The V and J ends lost 6 bases and 4 bases respectively, with 16 bases between them. The CDR3 spans 14 residues. Germline CDR1 reads MNHEY; CDR2 reads SVGAGI. CDR3 sequence (DNA): TGTGCCAGCAGGGTTGCCGGGACAAATTACGAGCAGTACTTC. As protein: CASRVAGTNYEQYF.

This rearrangement joins TRBV6-4 to TRBJ2-1; 8 positions match TRBD2. The CDR3 runs to 14 residues. V trimming: 6 bases; J trimming: 4 bases; junction bases outside the gene matches: 5. The germline gives CDR1 MRHNA, CDR2 SNTAGT. CDR3 nucleotides: TGTGCCAGCAGCTCCTTAGCGGGATACAATGAGCAGTTCTTC. Encoded protein: CASSSLAGYNEQFF.

The chain uses TRBV27 and TRBJ2-3, with TRBD2 matching over 8 bases. Germline CDR1 and CDR2: MNHEY and SMNVEV (reference sequence). CDR3 size: 14 residues. Trimming cost V 9 bases and J 2 bases; bases outside gene matches: 7. CDR3 in amino acids: CASKRGLITDTQYF. CDR3 bases: TGTGCCAGTAAGCGGGGGTTGATCACAGATACGCAGTATTTT.

Here the CDR3 reads CASKFRATRNSPLHF. DNA for the CDR3: TGTGCCAGCAAATTCAGGGCGACCAGAAATTCACCCCTCCACTTT. V and J are TRBV28 and TRBJ1-6; the D gene is possibly TRBD1 (5 bases). V was pared by 7 bases and J by 7 bases, with 17 bases between. Germline V gives CDR1 MDHEN, CDR2 SYDVKM. The CDR3 is made up of 15 amino acids.

The chain employs TRBV7-8 and TRBJ1-1; no reliable D call. The V end lost 4 bases, the J end lost 1 base, and 19 bases lay between the germline ends. Germline lookup yields CDR1 SGHVS and CDR2 FQNEAQ. The CDR3 is made up of 17 amino acids. CDR3 coding DNA: TGTGCCAGCAGCTCCTGGGCGATTCAGGCGAGGAACACTGAAGCTTTCTTT. As protein: CASSSWAIQARNTEAFF.

This chain joins TRBV30 and TRBJ1-2; D unclear. The germline V gene has CDR1 GTSNPN and CDR2 SVGIG (reference sequence). The CDR3 runs to 14 residues. Trimming stripped 1 base from V and 8 bases from J, with 17 bases between. CDR3 nucleotides: TGTGCCTGGAGTGACGACCGGCCAGGCGACGGCTACACCTTC. This translates into CAWSDDRPGDGYTF.

This clone was counted a single time. The chain couples TRBV9 to TRBJ1-2; 7 bases match TRBD1. J gave up 8 bases and V 0 bases, and 10 bases lay outside the gene matches. This CDR3 contains 15 residues. Germline V gene sequence: CDR1 SGDLS, CDR2 YYNGEE. CDR3 nucleotides: TGTGCCAGCAGCGTAGTCCAGCCAGGGGGTTGGGGCTACACCTTC. Its protein is CASSVVQPGGWGYTF.

This clone was recorded only once. The rearrangement links TRBV11-2 to TRBJ2-5; tentatively, D is TRBD2 (6 bases). The CDR3 loop spans 13 amino acids. V was pared by 4 bases and J by 5 bases, with 11 bases between. Germline V lookup: CDR1 SGHAT, CDR2 FQNNGV. CDR3 protein: CASSWSGGETQYF. CDR3 coding DNA: TGTGCCAGCAGCTGGAGCGGAGGGGAGACCCAGTACTTC.

This chain connects TRBV2 to TRBJ2-5, with D unresolved. The V end was cut by 5 bases, the J end by 5 bases, with 15 bases between. Germline loops: CDR1 SNHLY, CDR2 FYNNEI. The CDR3 has 14 residues. The DNA of the CDR3 is TGTGCCAGCAGTCCCTCAAATAGTTATGAGACCCAGTACTTC. Translation gives CASSPSNSYETQYF.

The chain joins TRBV19 to TRBJ1-5, with D possibly being TRBD1 (6 bases). Germline loops: CDR1 LNHDA, CDR2 SQIVND (reference sequence). The CDR3 totals 15 residues. V was pared by 2 bases and J by 7 bases, with 15 bases between. CDR3 DNA sequence: TGTGCCAGTAGTATAACGTTCCAGGGGAGCCAGCCCCAGCATTTT. It encodes CASSITFQGSQPQHF.

The rearrangement links TRBV2 to TRBJ2-3; perhaps TRBD1 as D (6 bases). Germline assignment: CDR1 SNHLY and CDR2 FYNNEI. This CDR3 comprises 14 residues. V was trimmed by 8 bases and J by 7 bases, leaving 19 bases between them. The CDR3 loop is CASRVGVGANTQYF. The CDR3 coding sequence is TGTGCCAGCCGGGTAGGTGTGGGGGCAAATACGCAGTATTTT.

The V gene is TRBV5-1, the J gene TRBJ1-3; 8 bases map to TRBD1. Unmatched junction bases numbered 8, after V lost 5 bases and J lost 4 bases. The CDR3 is 15 residues long. The germline gives CDR1 SGHRS, CDR2 YFSETQ. Written as DNA, the CDR3 is TGCGCCAGCAGGCGGACAGGGATGGGAGGAAACACCATATATTTT. Protein sequence: CASRRTGMGGNTIYF.

V gene TRBV6-1 combines with J gene TRBJ2-1; 9 nucleotides line up with TRBD2. The CDR3 loop spans 20 amino acids. After removal of 4 bases from V and 0 bases from J, the junction contained 16 bases not matched to a gene. In germline, CDR1 is MNHNS, CDR2 SASEGT. CDR3 in amino acids: CASSASGLAVRFSSYNEQFF. CDR3 coding DNA: TGTGCCAGCAGTGCCTCGGGACTAGCCGTCCGTTTTAGCTCCTACAATGAGCAGTTCTTC.

The gene calls are TRBV7-8 and TRBJ1-6; 7 bases agree with TRBD1. Losses at the gene ends were 5 bases for V and 7 bases for J; bases not matched to a gene: 17. Germline V gene sequence: CDR1 SGHVS, CDR2 FQNEAQ. CDR3 length: 18 residues. This chain's CDR3 is CASSPAFSLETGNSPLHF. Here the CDR3 DNA reads TGTGCCAGCAGCCCCGCATTCAGCCTCGAGACAGGGAATTCACCCCTCCACTTT.

CDR3 coding DNA: TGTGCCAGCAGTTATTTATACGAGCAGTACTTC. This gives the protein CASSYLYEQYF. The rearrangement links TRBV6-2 or TRBV6-3 to TRBJ2-7; D gene ambiguous. Trimming took off 3 bases at V and 4 bases at J, with 4 bases between the two ends. The CDR3 contains 11 residues. Per the germline V gene, CDR1 is MNHEY and CDR2 is SVGEGT.

This rearrangement joins TRBV11-2 to TRBJ2-7; tentatively, D is TRBD2 (6 bases). Trimming shortened V by 6 bases and J by 3 bases, and 9 bases separated the two germline ends. CDR3 length: 12 amino acids. In germline, CDR1 is SGHAT, CDR2 FQNNGV. The CDR3 DNA follows: TGTGCCAGCAGTGGAGGGATCTACGAGCAGTACTTC. Translating it yields CASSGGIYEQYF.